The 2 T cell receptor beta chains presented below share a single source sample, sequenced in a study of blood T cells in healthy people across ages. The authors ran a second PCR of about 7 to 12 cycles using a sample-barcoded 5' primer and a J-beta primer mix. TCRdb re-called the 5' RACE reads with MiXCR, one entry per CDR3 protein. The data contain roughly 800,000 distinct CDR3 sequences, roughly 50% of them singletons. Material: blood. Source of these receptors: an elderly man in good health.

The chain recombines TRBV9 with TRBJ2-3, with D possibly matching TRBD1 (6 bases). The CDR3 totals 16 residues. The germline V and J ends were trimmed by 1 base and 7 bases, with 19 bases remaining between them. CDR1 is SGDLS and CDR2 is YYNGEE in the germline V gene. The CDR3 bases are TGTGCCAGCAGCGTAACTCCACAGGGACCCACGCATACGCAGTATTTT. Translating gives CASSVTPQGPTHTQYF. The entire variable domain, with the rest obtained from reference TRBV9 and TRBJ2-3, is as follows: DSGVTQTPKHLITATGQRVTLRCSPRSGDLSVYWYQQSLDQGLQFLIQYYNGEERAKGNILERFSAQQFPDLHSELNLSSLELGDSALYFCASSVTPQGPTHTQYFGPGTRLTVL.

The chain links TRBV3-1 to TRBJ2-1; D may correspond to TRBD1 or TRBD2 (5 bases each). Trimming stripped 2 bases from V and 2 bases from J, with 13 bases between. Germline-derived CDR1 and CDR2 are LGHDT and YNNKEL (reference sequence). The CDR3 runs to 16 residues. The CDR3 loop reads CASSQRGGLPYNEQFF. In DNA, the CDR3 is TGTGCCAGCAGCCAAAGGGGCGGGCTTCCCTACAATGAGCAGTTCTTC.